The 28 T cell receptor beta chains given below trace back to one sample, sequenced in a study of beta chain features in type 1 diabetes. Every isolated RNA sample was fully reverse transcribed, so sequencing captured expressed TCRB transcripts. Data came from immunoSEQ multiplex PCR; TCRdb stores just in-frame clones and leaves some out. The sample holds 850,000 to 900,000 clones, about a sixth seen once. What was sequenced was naive CD4+ T cells from blood. These receptors originate from a woman aged 18-29 years in good health.

This clone was counted only a few times. This chain uses TRBV20-1 with TRBJ1-2; D is unresolved. The CDR3 length is 11 residues. The V gene's germline CDR1 is DFQATT and CDR2 SNEGSKA (reference sequence). CDR3 DNA: TGCAGCGGGTCCCCAGTTCATGGCTACACCTTC. Residues: CSGSPVHGYTF.

The genes are TRBV20-1 and TRBJ2-3; D remains ambiguous. In germline, CDR1 is DFQATT, CDR2 SNEGSKA (reference sequence). V shed 4 bases and J shed 6 bases, with 8 bases lying between them. This CDR3 is 11 amino acids long. The CDR3 spells CSAIPADTQYF. The CDR3 bases are TGCAGTGCTATACCAGCTGATACGCAGTATTTT.

The gene calls are TRBV9 and TRBJ2-5; the D gene is possibly TRBD2 (6 bases). Germline CDR1 reads SGDLS; CDR2 reads YYNGEE. V shed 5 bases and J shed 7 bases, with 18 bases lying between them. The CDR3 has 14 amino acids. CDR3: CASSRRGPEGTQYF. In DNA, the CDR3 is TGTGCCAGCAGTCGGAGGGGACCAGAAGGGACCCAGTACTTC. Looking up the rest from reference TRBV9 and TRBJ2-5 gives the full variable domain: DSGVTQTPKHLITATGQRVTLRCSPRSGDLSVYWYQQSLDQGLQFLIQYYNGEERAKGNILERFSAQQFPDLHSELNLSSLELGDSALYFCASSRRGPEGTQYFGPGTRLLVL.

The CDR3 here is CASSVGGGLGPYEQYF. CDR3 in DNA: TGTGCCAGCAGCGTAGGTGGCGGACTGGGACCCTACGAGCAGTACTTC. The V gene is TRBV9, the J gene TRBJ2-7; D possibly uses TRBD1 or TRBD2 (5 bases each). The CDR3 extends over 16 amino acids. CDR1 SGDLS and CDR2 YYNGEE come from the germline V gene. Trimming left V 0 bases short and J 2 bases short, with 15 bases between.

A remark on this clone: The same CDR3 arises from other DNA sequences in this sample as well. The chain is built from TRBV28 and TRBJ2-5; D gene uncertain. In germline, CDR1 is MDHEN, CDR2 SYDVKM. The CDR3 is 13 amino acids. V was pared by 3 bases and J by 0 bases, with 5 bases between. In nucleotides, the CDR3 is TGTGCCAGCAGTTTGGGCCACCAAGAGACCCAGTACTTC. Its protein product is CASSLGHQETQYF.

This clone was seen only a few times. The CDR3 sequence: CASRQNEKLFF. DNA of the CDR3: TGTGCCAGCAGGCAAAATGAAAAACTGTTTTTT. The chain uses TRBV6-1 and TRBJ1-4; no reliable D call. Germline CDR1 MNHNS, CDR2 SASEGT. V was pared by 6 bases and J by 5 bases, with 4 bases between. CDR3 length equals 11 residues.

The V call is TRBV11-2, the J call TRBJ2-5; 9 bases are a match to TRBD1. The J segment lost 5 bases and the V segment lost 5 bases, leaving 6 bases of the junction unmatched. The germline CDR1 and CDR2 sequences are SGHAT and FQNNGV. CDR3 length equals 14 residues. The CDR3 is CASSQQGARETQYF. CDR3 coding DNA: TGTGCCAGCAGCCAACAGGGGGCGCGGGAGACCCAGTACTTC.

Concerning this clone: At one end, the junction sequence differs from germline, possibly due to a read error. This chain joins TRBV4-3 and TRBJ2-7, with no clear D. This CDR3 is built from 12 residues. Looked up from germline, CDR1 is LGHNA and CDR2 is YSLEER. CDR3 DNA sequence: TGCCCCAGCCCCTCTGCCCCTTACGAGCAGTACTTC. It encodes CPSPSAPYEQYF.

The sample holds a few counts of this clone. The chain joins TRBV6-1 to TRBJ2-5; a possible D gene is TRBD2 (5 bases). This CDR3 has 12 residues. V shed 8 bases and J shed 4 bases, with 11 bases lying between them. The germline V gene has CDR1 MNHNS and CDR2 SASEGT. The CDR3 nucleotides are TGTGCCAGCGAAAGAGGGCGAGAGACCCAGTACTTC. Translated, it gives CASERGRETQYF.

CDR3 loop: CASSPRLAGGSYEQYF. The DNA for the CDR3 is TGTGCCAGTAGTCCGAGACTAGCGGGAGGGTCCTACGAGCAGTACTTC. J is TRBJ2-7 and V is TRBV19, with 14 nucleotides matching TRBD2. This CDR3 is built from 16 residues. V gave up 5 bases and J gave up 1 base; unmatched junction bases: 4. Germline CDR1 reads LNHDA; CDR2 reads SQIVND (reference sequence).

The chain carries TRBV6-1 and TRBJ2-5; no clear D. Germline V CDR1 and CDR2: MNHNS, SASEGT. The V gene lost 6 bases and the J gene lost 0 bases, with 8 bases spanning the gap. CDR3 length: 13 amino acids. CDR3 in amino acids: CASRDTYQETQYF. The CDR3 DNA reads as TGTGCCAGCAGAGACACCTACCAAGAGACCCAGTACTTC.

This clone was seen more than once but under ten times. The chain carries TRBV14 and TRBJ2-3; 8 bases are a match to TRBD2. The CDR3 is made up of 21 amino acids. V was pared by 4 bases and J by 0 bases, with 21 bases of the junction left unmatched. The V gene's germline CDR1 is SGHDN and CDR2 FVKESK. This CDR3 is CASSPLRGSIAGKGSTDTQYF. For the CDR3, the DNA is TGTGCCAGCAGCCCATTACGAGGGAGTATAGCGGGAAAGGGGAGCACAGATACGCAGTATTTT.

The chain uses TRBV13 and TRBJ1-1; 9 positions agree with TRBD1. This CDR3 contains 15 residues. Germline assignment: CDR1 PRHDT and CDR2 FYEKMQ (reference sequence). The junction had 6 bases not matched to a gene; V was cut back by 3 bases and J by 4 bases. CDR3 region: CASSLVQGAGTEAFF. In nucleotides, the CDR3 is TGTGCCAGCAGCTTGGTACAGGGGGCGGGCACTGAAGCTTTCTTT.

This clone showed up just a few times. This same CDR3 is encoded by further DNA sequences in the sample. The rearrangement links TRBV28 to TRBJ2-7; D ambiguous. The V gene lost 6 bases and the J gene lost 6 bases, with 9 bases spanning the gap. This CDR3 comprises 11 residues. From germline, CDR1 is MDHEN and CDR2 SYDVKM. Here the CDR3 DNA reads TGTGCCAGCAGCTCCAGACTCGAGCAGTACTTC. This translates into CASSSRLEQYF. The full variable domain, in which reference TRBV28 and TRBJ2-7 provide the parts outside the CDR3, is DVKVTQSSRYLVKRTGEKVFLECVQDMDHENMFWYRQDPGLGLRLIYFSYDVKMKEKGDIPEGYSVSREKKERFSLILESASTNQTSMYLCASSSRLEQYFGPGTRLTVT.

The rearrangement joins TRBV13 to TRBJ2-6; no firm D call. This CDR3 has 16 residues. Germline V lookup: CDR1 PRHDT, CDR2 FYEKMQ (reference sequence). The ends were cut back, 4 bases at V and 0 bases at J, with 10 bases in the middle. CDR3 DNA: TGTGCCAGCAGCTCCCTCCGGTCCTCTGGGGCCAACGTCCTGACTTTC. It is translated as CASSSLRSSGANVLTF.

This clone was detected only a few times. The chain couples TRBV12-5 to TRBJ2-1, with 11 bases identical to TRBD2. Germline V gene sequence: CDR1 LGHNT, CDR2 FRNRAP. V dropped 0 bases and J dropped 8; count of bases not matched to a gene: 12. The CDR3 consists of 18 residues. The CDR3 DNA reads as TGTGCTAGTGGTTTGGTACTAGCGGGAGAGGGTCACATGGATGAGCAGTTCTTC. Its translation is CASGLVLAGEGHMDEQFF.

The rearrangement joins TRBV7-9 to TRBJ2-1, with D perhaps TRBD1 (6 bases). The CDR3 spans 16 residues. Trimming removed 1 base at V and 2 bases at J, with 12 bases between. Germline V gives CDR1 SEHNR, CDR2 FQNEAQ (reference sequence). The CDR3 DNA is TGTGCCAGCAGCTTAGTTAGGACAGCTACCTACAATGAGCAGTTCTTC. Its translation: CASSLVRTATYNEQFF.

This clone has only a few counts. The rearrangement joins TRBV4-2 to TRBJ2-7; 7 nucleotides match TRBD2. Germline V gene lookup returns CDR1 LGHNA and CDR2 YNFKEQ. Trimming cost V 4 bases and J 4 bases; bases outside gene matches: 7. The CDR3 loop spans 14 amino acids. CDR3 DNA: TGTGCCAGCAGCCGGGAAACGGGAGGATACGAGCAGTACTTC. Its protein product is CASSRETGGYEQYF.

This chain joins TRBV2 and TRBJ2-2; perhaps TRBD2 as D (5 bases). Per germline, CDR1 SNHLY and CDR2 FYNNEI. V shed 8 bases and J shed 2 bases, with 15 bases lying between them. This CDR3 spans 15 amino acids. This CDR3 reads CASSLWEFNTGELFF. Here the CDR3 DNA reads TGTGCCAGCTCCCTGTGGGAGTTTAACACCGGGGAGCTGTTTTTT.

The V call is TRBV9, the J call TRBJ2-5; TRBD2 aligns across 11 bases. Germline V lookup: CDR1 SGDLS, CDR2 YYNGEE. After removal of 7 bases from V and 2 bases from J, the junction contained 13 bases not matched to a gene. This CDR3 has 17 residues. The CDR3 region has the DNA TGTGCCAGCGGAATAGGTCTGACTAGCGGGAAACAAGAGACCCAGTACTTC. It specifies CASGIGLTSGKQETQYF.

The chain couples TRBV6-5 to TRBJ2-7; 8 positions match TRBD2. This CDR3 contains 15 residues. Germline V gene sequence: CDR1 MNHEY, CDR2 SVGAGI. The J segment lost 6 bases and the V segment lost 0 bases, leaving 7 bases of the junction unmatched. The chain's CDR3 is CASSYSSSGGIEQYF. The CDR3 nucleotides are TGTGCCAGCAGTTACTCGTCCAGCGGGGGAATCGAGCAGTACTTC.

In regard to this clone: The sample contains more than one DNA sequence encoding this CDR3. The chain has TRBV7-2 and TRBJ2-7; tentative D call: TRBD2 (5 bases). V was trimmed by 1 base and J by 5 bases, leaving 9 bases between them. This CDR3 region has 13 residues. From germline, CDR1 is SGHTA and CDR2 FQGNSA. The CDR3 is CASSLVGDHEQYF. For the CDR3, the DNA is TGTGCCAGCAGCTTAGTCGGGGATCACGAGCAGTACTTC.

This clone was detected only a few times. V gene TRBV5-6 combines with J gene TRBJ2-3; 7 bases map to TRBD1. Trimming at V came to 4 bases and at J to 3 bases, leaving 2 bases not matched to a gene. The CDR3 contains 13 residues. CDR1 and CDR2 (germline): SGHDT, YYEEEE. As DNA, the CDR3 is TGTGCCAGCAGCCCGGACAGGACAGATACGCAGTATTTT. Protein: CASSPDRTDTQYF.

Worth noting for this clone: The same CDR3 also results from other DNA sequences found in this sample. The rearrangement joins TRBV7-9 to TRBJ2-5; D uncertain. The germline gives CDR1 SEHNR, CDR2 FQNEAQ (reference sequence). The CDR3 is 12 amino acids. Trimming removed 0 bases at V and 2 bases at J, with 1 base between. In nucleotides, the CDR3 is TGTGCCAGCAGCTTAGCTCAAGAGACCCAGTACTTC. It translates to CASSLAQETQYF.

In this sample, this clone turned up a few times. This rearrangement joins TRBV5-1 to TRBJ2-1; 7 positions agree with TRBD2. Germline V lookup: CDR1 SGHRS, CDR2 YFSETQ. The CDR3 totals 15 residues. Trimming cost V 3 bases and J 6 bases; bases outside gene matches: 9. The CDR3 reads CASSSRSGISNEQFF. The CDR3 DNA follows: TGCGCCAGCAGCTCGCGAAGCGGGATAAGCAATGAGCAGTTCTTC.

The chain joins TRBV5-4 to TRBJ2-3; the D gene could be TRBD1 or TRBD2 (7 bases each). CDR1 is SGHNT, CDR2 YYREEE, per germline (reference sequence). The CDR3 has 17 residues. Trimming shortened V by 0 bases and J by 6 bases, and 20 bases separated the two germline ends. The CDR3 here is CASSLAAGRGRGDTQYF. CDR3 DNA sequence: TGTGCCAGCAGCTTGGCCGCAGGGAGGGGGCGAGGGGATACGCAGTATTTT.

This clone occurred a few times. The V gene is TRBV18, the J gene TRBJ2-1, with TRBD2 matching over 8 bases. CDR1 KGHSH and CDR2 LQKENI come from the germline V gene. The CDR3 extends over 13 amino acids. V dropped 6 bases and J dropped 9; count of bases not matched to a gene: 7. The CDR3 DNA reads as TGTGCCAGCTCTCCATTAGCGGGACCTGAGCAGTTCTTC. Amino acids: CASSPLAGPEQFF.

The chain couples TRBV4-2 to TRBJ1-1; D not resolved. The V and J ends lost 4 bases and 1 base respectively, with 13 bases between them. The CDR3 sequence is 15 residues long. CDR1 is LGHNA, CDR2 YNFKEQ, per germline. The CDR3, as DNA: TGTGCCAGCAGCCTCTCAGTTCGGGGGAACACTGAAGCTTTCTTT. Its protein product is CASSLSVRGNTEAFF.